A single sample is the source of the 29 T cell receptor beta chains below, sequenced in a study of tumor-infiltrating lymphocytes in primary liver carcinoma. Starting material of about 0.45 ug total RNA yielded TCR beta cDNA via a constant-region primer. Construction of TCR beta libraries relied on three successive nested multiplex PCR rounds employing slightly modified ARM-PCR. The two initial PCR rounds, about 9 cycles each, used TRBV1-TRBV30 forward and C-beta reverse primers. TCRdb used MiXCR to reprocess the multiplex PCR reads, holding one entry per CDR3 protein. The table has 150,000 to 200,000 distinct CDR3 sequences, 50% to 75% seen once. Unsorted whole blood yielded the blood RNA, and germline DNA was also extracted. The sample was peripheral blood. The receptor source for this set is a middle-aged man with primary liver carcinoma and hepatitis B virus infection.

In this sample, this clonotype turned up many times. The genes are TRBV5-5 and TRBJ1-2; TRBD1 matches 7 bases. CDR1 and CDR2 from the germline V gene are SGHKS and YYEKEE (reference sequence). Unmatched junction bases numbered 7, after V lost 3 bases and J lost 5 bases. The CDR3 is 14 residues long. The CDR3 spells CASSYRDSVYGYTF. CDR3 nucleotide sequence: TGTGCCAGCAGCTACCGGGACAGTGTTTATGGCTACACCTTC. Using reference TRBV5-5 and TRBJ1-2 for the parts outside the CDR3, the full variable domain is DAGVTQSPTHLIKTRGQQVTLRCSPISGHKSVSWYQQVLGQGPQFIFQYYEKEERGRGNFPDRFSARQFPNYSSELNVNALLLGDSALYLCASSYRDSVYGYTFGSGTRLTVV.

With respect to this clonotype: The junction differs from germline at one of its ends, possibly a read error. The chain joins TRBV11-2 to TRBJ2-5; perhaps TRBD1 as D (5 bases). CDR1 is SGHAT and CDR2 is FQNNGV in the germline V gene. The CDR3 is made up of 13 amino acids. CDR3 loop: CASSKGAKETRYF. The CDR3 bases are TGTGCCAGCAGCAAAGGGGCTAAAGAGACCCGGTACTTC.

Ten or more counts support this clonotype. The rearrangement links TRBV11-1 to TRBJ2-1; 9 bases align to TRBD2. The CDR3 has 14 amino acids. Trimming cost V 4 bases and J 12 bases; bases outside gene matches: 10. Germline V lookup: CDR1 SGHAT, CDR2 FQDESV (reference sequence). CDR3 DNA sequence: TGTGCCAGCAGCTCTAGCGGGAACGTAAGGGGGCAGTTCTTC. This encodes CASSSSGNVRGQFF. The full variable domain, in which reference TRBV11-1 and TRBJ2-1 provide the parts outside the CDR3, is EAEVAQSPRYKITEKSQAVAFWCDPISGHATLYWYRQILGQGPELLVQFQDESVVDDSQLPKDRFSAERLKGVDSTLKIQPAELGDSAMYLCASSSSGNVRGQFFGPGTRLTVL.

The chain combines TRBV5-1 with TRBJ2-7; 8 bases are shared with TRBD2. The CDR3 covers 14 residues. Per the germline V gene, CDR1 is SGHRS and CDR2 is YFSETQ. The V and J ends lost 7 bases and 0 bases, in that order; junction bases with no gene match: 6. The CDR3 reads CASGPSGSSYEQYF. The CDR3 DNA sequence: TGCGCCAGCGGGCCGAGCGGGAGCTCCTACGAGCAGTACTTC.

Regarding this clonotype: This may be a read error, as it is one base from a much larger clone. The V call is TRBV5-8, the J call TRBJ2-1, with unresolved D. The germline gives CDR1 SGHTS, CDR2 YDEGEE. This CDR3 is built from 11 residues. The germline V and J ends were trimmed by 2 bases and 8 bases, with 5 bases remaining between them. The CDR3 loop is CASSFAYEQFF. The CDR3 region has the DNA TGTGCCAGCAGCTTCGCTTATGAGCAGTTCTTC.

This chain's CDR3 is CASSLILRQGGKNIQYF. The DNA of the CDR3 is TGTGCCAGCAGTTTAATCCTCCGACAGGGGGGAAAAAACATTCAGTACTTC. The rearrangement uses TRBV12-3 or TRBV12-4 and TRBJ2-4, with TRBD1 matching over 9 bases. This CDR3 contains 17 residues. V shed 2 bases, J shed 4 bases, and the junction held 9 bases outside the gene matches.

This rearrangement joins TRBV10-3 to TRBJ2-3; D remains ambiguous. The CDR3 has 16 residues. The V end was cut by 4 bases, the J end by 0 bases, with 14 bases between. Germline CDR1 reads ENHRY; CDR2 reads SYGVKD. The DNA for the CDR3 is TGTGCCATCAGTGCGGTGGAGCCTTCTAGCACAGATACGCAGTATTTT. It encodes CAISAVEPSSTDTQYF.

This clonotype was counted only a few times. This chain uses TRBV10-3 with TRBJ2-3; 15 nucleotides match TRBD2. The CDR3 length is 21 residues. The V gene's germline CDR1 is ENHRY and CDR2 SYGVKD. J gave up 5 bases and V 4 bases, and 19 bases lay outside the gene matches. The CDR3 loop is CAISASTGLAGGVMHGDTQYF. The CDR3 DNA reads TGTGCCATCAGTGCGTCCACCGGACTAGCGGGAGGGGTTATGCATGGAGATACGCAGTATTTT.

There are many counts of this clonotype. The chain is built from TRBV11-2 and TRBJ1-2, with a tentative D call TRBD1 (5 bases). This CDR3 spans 15 amino acids. V lost 2 bases and J lost 2, with 12 bases in between. CDR1 is SGHAT, CDR2 FQNNGV, per germline. As DNA, the CDR3 is TGTGCCAGCAGCTTATCCCCATCAGGGAACTATGGCTACACCTTC. This encodes CASSLSPSGNYGYTF.

With respect to this clonotype: One junction end does not reproduce the germline sequence, and a read error may be involved. The chain joins TRBV4-2 to TRBJ1-2, with D unresolved. The CDR3 contains 13 residues. Looked up from germline, CDR1 is LGHNA and CDR2 is YNFKEQ. The CDR3 DNA is TGTACCAGCAGCCAAGAGAAGGGAGAAGGCTACACCTTC. Its translation is CTSSQEKGEGYTF.

This rearrangement joins TRBV5-6 to TRBJ2-7; D possibly uses TRBD1 or TRBD2 (5 bases each). The V end was cut by 4 bases, the J end by 0 bases, with 11 bases between. CDR3 length equals 14 residues. The germline CDR1 and CDR2 sequences are SGHDT and YYEEEE. As DNA, the CDR3 is TGTGCCAGCAGCACCCTGGGGACCTCCTACGAGCAGTACTTC. Protein sequence: CASSTLGTSYEQYF.

This clonotype was detected ten times or more. This rearrangement joins TRBV6-2 or TRBV6-3 to TRBJ1-1, with a tentative D call TRBD1 (5 bases). Germline V gene lookup returns CDR1 MNHEY and CDR2 SVGEGT. V was cut by 3 bases and J by 5 bases, with 10 bases left in between. There are 13 residues in the CDR3. The CDR3 DNA sequence: TGTGCCAGCAGTTATTCAGGGCGGACTGAAGCTTTCTTT. It is translated as CASSYSGRTEAFF.

On this clonotype: Just one base apart from a much larger clone, this may be a read error. V is TRBV29-1 and J is TRBJ2-1; 9 bases agree with TRBD2. This CDR3 region has 16 residues. Per the germline V gene, CDR1 is SQVTM and CDR2 is ANQGSEA. CDR3 protein: CSVEDFRLAVNNEHFF. The CDR3 DNA reads TGCAGCGTTGAAGATTTTAGACTAGCGGTCAACAATGAGCACTTCTTC.

The J gene is TRBJ2-7, the V gene TRBV6-6, with D hard to call. The ends were cut back, 6 bases at V and 2 bases at J, with 17 bases in the middle. Germline CDR1 is MNHNY and CDR2 is SVGAGI (reference sequence). The CDR3 runs to 15 residues. The CDR3: CASSPHPSVPYEQYF. The CDR3 bases are TGTGCCAGCAGCCCCCACCCGTCTGTCCCCTACGAGCAGTACTTC.

The rearrangement joins TRBV29-1 to TRBJ2-5; 10 bases map to TRBD1. V was clipped by 6 bases and J by 5 bases; unmatched bases: 9. Looked up from germline, CDR1 is SQVTM and CDR2 is ANQGSEA. CDR3 length: 14 residues. This CDR3 is CSVRGDRGVETQYF. CDR3 DNA: TGCAGCGTCCGGGGGGACAGGGGCGTGGAGACCCAGTACTTC.

The table lists this clonotype with a few counts. This chain joins TRBV29-1 and TRBJ2-5; D is tentatively TRBD1 or TRBD2 (5 bases each). The ends were cut back, 7 bases at V and 2 bases at J, with 11 bases in the middle. The CDR3 loop spans 12 amino acids. CDR1 and CDR2 from the germline V gene are SQVTM and ANQGSEA. The CDR3 coding sequence is TGCAGCGCCGGGGCGCCACAAGAGACCCAGTACTTC. Protein sequence: CSAGAPQETQYF.

Note on this clonotype: It may be a read error: a sequence one base away is much more abundant. The chain recombines TRBV29-1 with TRBJ2-7, with D possibly matching TRBD2 (5 bases). Trimming cost V 6 bases and J 0 bases, with 12 bases left between them. Looked up from germline, CDR1 is SQVTM and CDR2 is ANQGSEA. This CDR3 is built from 13 residues. The CDR3: CSVLGKVSYEQYF. The CDR3 DNA reads TGCAGCGTACTCGGGAAGGTCTCCTACGAGCAGTACTTC.

This rearrangement joins TRBV6-1 to TRBJ2-3; the match to TRBD2 covers 12 bases. CDR3 length equals 17 residues. The germline V gene encodes CDR1 MNHNS and CDR2 SASEGT. J gave up 2 bases and V 6 bases, and 9 bases lay outside the gene matches. The CDR3 here is CASRPGLAGPNTDTQYF. DNA of the CDR3: TGTGCCAGCAGGCCGGGACTAGCGGGCCCAAACACAGATACGCAGTATTTT.

A few counts support this clonotype. This chain joins TRBV10-3 and TRBJ2-1, with 10 bases aligning to TRBD2. CDR3 length: 14 amino acids. Germline V gives CDR1 ENHRY, CDR2 SYGVKD. V shed 10 bases, J shed 7 bases, and the junction held 10 bases outside the gene matches. The CDR3 nucleotides are TGTGCCACCTTATCTAGCGGGAGTAGTAATGAGCAGTTCTTC. Translated: CATLSSGSSNEQFF.

This clonotype was counted at least ten times. This rearrangement joins TRBV11-2 to TRBJ2-2, with TRBD1 matching 9 bases. Germline CDR1 reads SGHAT; CDR2 reads FQNNGV. The CDR3 spans 16 residues. The junction had 2 bases not matched to a gene; V was cut back by 2 bases and J by 1 base. CDR3 sequence (DNA): TGTGCCAGCAGCTTATCGGGACAGGGGAACACCGGGGAGCTGTTTTTT. Residues: CASSLSGQGNTGELFF.

This clonotype showed up just a few times. The chain combines TRBV10-1 with TRBJ1-3, with D uncertain. V was shortened by 3 bases and J by 0 bases, with 6 bases between the two germline ends. This CDR3 is 14 amino acids long. Germline V gene data show CDR1 as WNHNN and CDR2 as SYGVQD (reference sequence). The CDR3 DNA is TGCGCCAGCAGTGATGATATCTCTGGAAACACCATATATTTT. Protein: CASSDDISGNTIYF.

This clonotype was picked up a small number of times. The V gene is TRBV5-4, the J gene TRBJ2-3; perhaps D is TRBD1 or TRBD2 (6 bases each). The germline V and J ends were trimmed by 5 bases and 2 bases, with 12 bases remaining between them. The CDR3 runs 14 residues. CDR1 and CDR2 (germline): SGHNT, YYREEE (reference sequence). The DNA of the CDR3 is TGTGCCAGCAGTCGGGGGCCTTCCACAGATACGCAGTATTTT. Translating gives CASSRGPSTDTQYF.

Comments on this clonotype: This sequence may be a read error, since a much larger clone differs from it by one base. The chain employs TRBV11-2 and TRBJ2-4; the D gene is possibly TRBD2 (6 bases). This CDR3 has 12 amino acids. The V gene's germline CDR1 is SGHAT and CDR2 FQNNGV. Trimming cost V 1 base and J 8 bases, with 6 bases left between them. The CDR3 loop reads CASSLAGDIQYF. Here the CDR3 DNA reads TGTGCCAGCAGCTTAGCGGGGGACATTCAGTACTTC. Full variable domain (remainder filled in from reference TRBV11-2 and TRBJ2-4): EAGVAQSPRYKIIEKRQSVAFWCNPISGHATLYWYQQILGQGPKLLIQFQNNGVVDDSQLPKDRFSAERLKGVDSTLKIQPAKLEDSAVYLCASSLAGDIQYFGAGTRLSVL.

This chain joins TRBV7-9 and TRBJ1-2; no definite D call. The CDR3 sequence is 13 residues long. Per the germline V gene, CDR1 is SEHNR and CDR2 is FQNEAQ (reference sequence). Trimming took off 0 bases at V and 2 bases at J, with 4 bases between the two ends. The CDR3 spells CASSLASNYGYTF. The CDR3 nucleotides are TGTGCCAGCAGCTTAGCGTCCAACTATGGCTACACCTTC.

For this clonotype: With a much larger clone just one base away, this may be a read error. This sequence joins TRBV29-1 and TRBJ2-1; possible D gene TRBD1, 6 bases. Germline CDR1 reads SQVTM; CDR2 reads ANQGSEA. This CDR3 is built from 11 residues. The DNA of the CDR3 is TGCGGCGCCTACAGGGCAGGGGAGCAGTTCTTC. Its translation is CGAYRAGEQFF.

The chain employs TRBV6-5 and TRBJ1-4, with a possible D match to TRBD1 (5 bases). The CDR3 runs to 14 residues. Germline V lookup: CDR1 MNHEY, CDR2 SVGAGI. V gave up 5 bases and J gave up 3 bases, with 10 bases separating them. CDR3 DNA sequence: TGTGCCAGCAGTCAGGGTTGGGCTAATGAAAAACTGTTTTTT. Its protein product is CASSQGWANEKLFF.

This clonotype showed up just once. V gene TRBV28 combines with J gene TRBJ1-5; D is possibly TRBD1 (6 bases). This CDR3 contains 17 residues. The germline gives CDR1 MDHEN, CDR2 SYDVKM. V was pared by 5 bases and J by 0 bases, with 17 bases between. CDR3 nucleotide sequence: TGTGCCAGCAGTCCACCACAGGGCTATGATAGCAATCAGCCCCAGCATTTT. This translates into CASSPPQGYDSNQPQHF.

Details on this clonotype: Given a much more abundant clone one base away, this may be a read error. The chain joins TRBV11-2 to TRBJ2-5; 8 bases map to TRBD2. The CDR3 extends over 16 amino acids. Germline trimming cut 2 bases from V and 4 bases from J; bases unmatched to any gene: 9. From germline, CDR1 is SGHAT and CDR2 FQNNGV. The CDR3 DNA is TGTGCCAGCAGCTTAAGGGCGGCGGGAGGCCCAGAGACCCAGTACTTC. Translated: CASSLRAAGGPETQYF. Looking up the rest from reference TRBV11-2 and TRBJ2-5 gives the full variable domain: EAGVAQSPRYKIIEKRQSVAFWCNPISGHATLYWYQQILGQGPKLLIQFQNNGVVDDSQLPKDRFSAERLKGVDSTLKIQPAKLEDSAVYLCASSLRAAGGPETQYFGPGTRLLVL.

Worth noting for this clonotype: The junction does not match germline at one end; this may be a read error. The V gene is TRBV6-6, the J gene TRBJ2-2; 7 nucleotides agree with TRBD2. Germline V gives CDR1 MNHNY, CDR2 SVGAGI (reference sequence). The CDR3 has 15 amino acids. As DNA, the CDR3 is TGCGCCAGCAGCAGCGGACTAGTGGGACCCGGGGAGCTGTTTTTT. Amino acid sequence: CASSSGLVGPGELFF.